This TCR beta chain was sequenced for a study of blood T cell repertoires in COVID-19 (dated by TCRdb to 2018 to 2021). As for the study more broadly: Collaborator samples came from the United States, Italy and Spain and covered acute and convalescent phases of COVID-19. The samples were drawn from the first 160 participants of the ongoing ImmuneRACE study and from about 1,200 subjects provided by 6 global collaborators. Where available, HLA class I and class II types were obtained from metadata supplied by the sample provider rather than from assay-based typing. The repertoires were made available in a free public database intended to serve as a resource for research on the immune response to SARS-CoV-2. The prospective study material was composed of cDNA or gDNA derived from T cells, B-cell-depleted T cells, or PBMCs. Sample metadata almost always included a de-identified subject ID, COVID-19 status, age in years and sex. Subjects who had been exposed to COVID-19, were actively infected with it, or had recovered from it provided the deeply sampled blood TCRbeta repertoires that made up the dataset. The investigation overall reported the following: The quantity of clinical and demographic metadata differed by source and by participant and was supplied without curation.

V drops 2 bases and J drops 0 bases, leaving 13 bases in between. CDR1 and CDR2, looked up from the germline V gene, are MRHNA and SNTAGT. Inclusive of the bounding cysteine and phenylalanine, the CDR3 is 17 residues long. The read is trimmed to its CDR3 DNA, 51 bases read in frame from base 1. TCRbeta CDR3 regions were amplified from genomic DNA by means of the immunoSEQ Assay, a bias-controlled multiplex PCR. Per the original workflow: The number of nucleated cells in each sample was estimated by amplification of reference gene primers within the assay. To quantify the absolute abundance of each unique TCRbeta CDR3 rearrangement, sequence reads were collapsed and filtered. For each sample, productive Simpson clonality was calculated as the square root of Simpson's diversity index over productive rearrangements. Drawn from immuneACCESS, this table holds only the in-frame rearrangements with V and J called that TCRdb kept. Clones are partly lost; checked studies trace under half to an unresolved V gene and leave the rest unexplained. That table is the source of V, J and clone size, and D and trimming were worked out from the DNA. This sample gives 200,000 to 250,000 clones in total; 75% to 85% of them show up just once. The top ten clonotypes cover about 7.2% of the sample.

Participants in the prospective study were aged roughly 18 to 100 years, lived in 24 United States geographic areas, and enrolled through a virtual design. Cohort assignment in the prospective study relied on participant-reported clinical history from a screening survey and a study questionnaire. Each participant in the prospective study had whole blood, serum and a nasopharyngeal or oropharyngeal swab collected by mobile phlebotomists. Participants in the prospective study had the option to provide additional blood draws and questionnaires over a 2-month period. Blood samples from the prospective study were shipped frozen or at room temperature prior to DNA extraction. As concerns this clone: Its antigen remains undetermined. It has no much larger one-base neighbor in the sample; base qualities were not kept.

This receptor was identified in a woman aged 40 to 49 with acute COVID-19. What was sequenced was PBMCs or T cells enriched from blood (not recorded which). The sequence links TRBV6-4 to TRBJ2-2; the D gene is perhaps TRBD2, from 6 matching bases. The DNA reads as follows: TGTGCCAGCAGTGACCCGGGACTCCGACCGAACACCGGGGAGCTGTTTTTT. Its protein product is CASSDPGLRPNTGELFF.